This is a list of T cell receptor beta chains from one sample in a study of T cells in Graves' hyperthyroidism and ophthalmopathy. TCRdb processed the multiplex PCR reads anew with MiXCR; each CDR3 protein has one entry. The sample carries about 770,000 distinct CDR3 sequences, about 17% recorded once. The sample comprised blood. These TCRs come from a woman aged 45-60 years with Graves' hyperthyroidism that later progressed to Graves' ophthalmopathy. CDR3s leave out the opening cysteine and the closing phenylalanine or tryptophan. Fields, in order: J gene, V gene, CDR3 protein.

TRBJ1-6 TRBV30 AWSLYSGTGTSPLH
TRBJ1-2 TRBV7-6 ASSTRTDYGYT
TRBJ2-3 TRBV7-8 ASSLDRGLATQY
TRBJ1-2 TRBV29-1 SVERGQGAGYGYT
TRBJ2-1 TRBV11-2 ASNFQLGVRDNEQF
TRBJ1-5 TRBV20-1 SARLPGTALEAQH
TRBJ1-1 TRBV3-1 ASSQARTGGTEAF
TRBJ2-1 TRBV5-8 ASREQGALREQF
TRBJ1-2 TRBV6-2/TRBV6-3 ASSYSSRNYGYT
TRBJ1-1 TRBV5-1 ASSLVPGSNTEAF
TRBJ2-2 TRBV6-1 ASKWLAGTNTGELF
TRBJ1-1 TRBV9 ASSVSGAYTEAF
TRBJ1-2 TRBV5-5 ASSSYSRGDGYT
TRBJ2-2 TRBV10-3 AISGTGGNTGELF
TRBJ2-4 TRBV19 ASSTTWDSGKNIQY
TRBJ1-2 TRBV5-1 ASSLGGGEAYGYT
TRBJ1-1 TRBV6-4 ASSAGWHTEAF
TRBJ1-4 TRBV5-5 ASRSSGGGENEKLF
TRBJ1-1 TRBV20-1 SAGGVRDTEAF
TRBJ1-1 TRBV5-1 ASSQPGTGNTEAF
TRBJ2-1 TRBV5-1 ASSLKTDSYNEQF
TRBJ2-1 TRBV7-6 ASSLALAGAVVGNEQF